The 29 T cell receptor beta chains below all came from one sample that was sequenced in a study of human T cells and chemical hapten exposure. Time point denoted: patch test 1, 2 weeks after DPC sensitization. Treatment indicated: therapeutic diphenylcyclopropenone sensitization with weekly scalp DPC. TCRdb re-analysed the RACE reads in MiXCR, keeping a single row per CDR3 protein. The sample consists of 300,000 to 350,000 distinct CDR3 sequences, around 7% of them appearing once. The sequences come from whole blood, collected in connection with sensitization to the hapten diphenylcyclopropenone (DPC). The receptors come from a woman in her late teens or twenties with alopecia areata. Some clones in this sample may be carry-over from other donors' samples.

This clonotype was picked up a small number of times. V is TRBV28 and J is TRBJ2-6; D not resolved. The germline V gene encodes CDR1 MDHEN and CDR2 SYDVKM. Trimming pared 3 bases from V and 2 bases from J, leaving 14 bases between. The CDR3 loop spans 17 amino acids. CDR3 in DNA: TGTGCCAGCAGTTTGGTAATAGGGCAAGCTGGGGCCAACGTCCTGACTTTC. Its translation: CASSLVIGQAGANVLTF.

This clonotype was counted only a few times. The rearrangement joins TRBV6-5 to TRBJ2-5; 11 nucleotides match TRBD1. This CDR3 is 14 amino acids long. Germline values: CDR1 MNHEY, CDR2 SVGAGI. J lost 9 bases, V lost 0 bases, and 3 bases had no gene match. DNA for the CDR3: TGTGCCAGCAGTTACTCCCTGGGACAGGGGGCCCAGTACTTC. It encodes CASSYSLGQGAQYF.

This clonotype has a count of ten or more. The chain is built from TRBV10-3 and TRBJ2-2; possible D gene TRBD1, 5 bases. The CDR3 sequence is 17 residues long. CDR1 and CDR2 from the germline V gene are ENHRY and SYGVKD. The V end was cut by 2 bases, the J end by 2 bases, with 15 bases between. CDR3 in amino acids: CAISEIMETANTGELFF. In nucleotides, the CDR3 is TGTGCCATCAGTGAGATCATGGAGACAGCAAACACCGGGGAGCTGTTTTTT.

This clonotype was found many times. This CDR3 is CASRAGIPSTDTQYF. The CDR3 DNA reads TGTGCCAGCAGGGCAGGGATTCCTAGCACAGATACGCAGTATTTT. The V and J genes are TRBV2 and TRBJ2-3, with a possible D match to TRBD1 (5 bases). Germline lookup yields CDR1 SNHLY and CDR2 FYNNEI. Trimming took off 6 bases at V and 0 bases at J, with 13 bases between the two ends. The CDR3 is 15 amino acids.

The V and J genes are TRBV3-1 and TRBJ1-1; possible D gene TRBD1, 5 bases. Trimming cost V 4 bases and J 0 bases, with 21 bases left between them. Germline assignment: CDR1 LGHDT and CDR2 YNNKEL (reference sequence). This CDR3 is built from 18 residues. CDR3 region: CASSRMRDGSYMNTEAFF. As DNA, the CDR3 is TGTGCCAGCAGCCGGATGAGGGACGGTTCCTACATGAACACTGAAGCTTTCTTT.

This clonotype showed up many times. The CDR3 loop is CASSLESSGGATDTQYF. DNA of the CDR3: TGCGCCAGCAGCTTGGAGTCTAGCGGGGGGGCGACAGATACGCAGTATTTT. V usage is TRBV5-1 and J usage is TRBJ2-3, with TRBD2 matching over 12 bases. Trimming removed 0 bases from V and 3 bases from J; junction bases left unmatched: 5. CDR3 size: 17 residues. The germline CDR1 and CDR2 sequences are SGHRS and YFSETQ.

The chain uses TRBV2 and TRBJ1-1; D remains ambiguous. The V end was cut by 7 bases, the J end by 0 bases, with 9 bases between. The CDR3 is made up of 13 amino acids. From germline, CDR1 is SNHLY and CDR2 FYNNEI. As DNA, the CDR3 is TGTGCCAGCACTGCGGACCTGAACACTGAAGCTTTCTTT. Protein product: CASTADLNTEAFF. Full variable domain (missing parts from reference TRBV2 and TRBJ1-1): EPEVTQTPSHQVTQMGQEVILRCVPISNHLYFYWYRQILGQKVEFLVSFYNNEISEKSEIFDDQFSVERPDGSNFTLKIRSTKLEDSAMYFCASTADLNTEAFFGQGTRLTVV.

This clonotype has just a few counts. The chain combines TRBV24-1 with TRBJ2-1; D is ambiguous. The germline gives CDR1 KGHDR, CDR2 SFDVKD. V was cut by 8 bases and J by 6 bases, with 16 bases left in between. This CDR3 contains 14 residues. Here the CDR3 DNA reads TGTGCCACCATAAGCAGTATCGGTCCCAATGAGCAGTTCTTC. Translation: CATISSIGPNEQFF.

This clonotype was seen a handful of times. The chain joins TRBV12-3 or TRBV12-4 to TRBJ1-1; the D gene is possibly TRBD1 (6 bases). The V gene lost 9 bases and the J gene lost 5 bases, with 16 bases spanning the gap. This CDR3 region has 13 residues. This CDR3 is CASRRGTETEAFF. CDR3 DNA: TGTGCCAGTCGCAGGGGAACCGAAACTGAAGCTTTCTTT.

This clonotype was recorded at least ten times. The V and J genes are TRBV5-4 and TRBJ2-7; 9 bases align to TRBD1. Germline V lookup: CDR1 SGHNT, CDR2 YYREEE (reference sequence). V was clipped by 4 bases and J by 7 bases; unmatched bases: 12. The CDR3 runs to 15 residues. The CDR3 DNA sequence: TGTGCCAGCAGCCGGATACTGGACAGGGGCCGGGAGCAGTACTTC. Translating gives CASSRILDRGREQYF.

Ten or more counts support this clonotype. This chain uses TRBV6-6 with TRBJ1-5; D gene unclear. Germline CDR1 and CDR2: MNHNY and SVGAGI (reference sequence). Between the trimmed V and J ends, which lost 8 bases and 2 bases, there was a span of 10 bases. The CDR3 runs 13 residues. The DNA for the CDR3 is TGTGCCAGCGTAGGCCAAGGCAATCAGCCCCAGCATTTT. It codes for CASVGQGNQPQHF.

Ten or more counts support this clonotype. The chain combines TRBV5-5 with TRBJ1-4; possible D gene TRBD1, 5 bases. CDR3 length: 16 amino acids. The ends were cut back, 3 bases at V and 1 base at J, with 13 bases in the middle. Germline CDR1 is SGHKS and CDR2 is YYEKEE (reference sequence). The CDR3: CASSSNMGLTNEKLFF. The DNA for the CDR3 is TGTGCCAGCAGCTCTAACATGGGGCTAACTAATGAAAAACTGTTTTTT. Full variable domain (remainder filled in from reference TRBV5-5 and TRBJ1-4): DAGVTQSPTHLIKTRGQQVTLRCSPISGHKSVSWYQQVLGQGPQFIFQYYEKEERGRGNFPDRFSARQFPNYSSELNVNALLLGDSALYLCASSSNMGLTNEKLFFGSGTQLSVL.

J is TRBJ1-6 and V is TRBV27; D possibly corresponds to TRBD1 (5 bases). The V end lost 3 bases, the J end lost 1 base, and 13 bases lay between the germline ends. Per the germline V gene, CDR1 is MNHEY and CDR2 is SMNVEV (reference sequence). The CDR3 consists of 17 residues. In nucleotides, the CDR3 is TGTGCCAGCAGTTTTGGGGACGTTGCGTCCTATAATTCACCCCTCCACTTT. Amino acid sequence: CASSFGDVASYNSPLHF.

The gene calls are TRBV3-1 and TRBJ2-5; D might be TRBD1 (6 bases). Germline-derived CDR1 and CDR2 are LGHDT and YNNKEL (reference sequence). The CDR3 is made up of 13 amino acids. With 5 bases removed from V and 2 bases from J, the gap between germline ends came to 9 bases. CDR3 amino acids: CASSIGQQETQYF. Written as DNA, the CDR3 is TGTGCCAGCAGCATAGGACAGCAAGAGACCCAGTACTTC.

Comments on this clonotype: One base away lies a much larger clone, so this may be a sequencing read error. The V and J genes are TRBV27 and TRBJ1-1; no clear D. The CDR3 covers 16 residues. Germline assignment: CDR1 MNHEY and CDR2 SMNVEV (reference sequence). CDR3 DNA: TGTGCCAGCAGTTTATGGGGTAGCCCCTTGAACACTGAAACTTTCTTT. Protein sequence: CASSLWGSPLNTETFF.

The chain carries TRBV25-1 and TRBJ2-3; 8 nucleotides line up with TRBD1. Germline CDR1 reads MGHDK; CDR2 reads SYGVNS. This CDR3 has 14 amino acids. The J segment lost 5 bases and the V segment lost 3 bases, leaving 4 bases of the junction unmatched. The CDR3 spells CASSDRGLGDTQYF. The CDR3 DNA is TGTGCCAGCAGTGACAGGGGGCTCGGAGATACGCAGTATTTT.

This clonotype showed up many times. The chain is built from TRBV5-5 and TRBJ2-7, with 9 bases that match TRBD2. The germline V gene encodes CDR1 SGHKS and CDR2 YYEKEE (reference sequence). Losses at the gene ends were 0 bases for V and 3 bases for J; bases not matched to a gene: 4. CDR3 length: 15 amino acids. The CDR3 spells CASSLVLAGNYEQYF. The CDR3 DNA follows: TGTGCCAGCAGCTTGGTCCTAGCGGGGAACTACGAGCAGTACTTC.

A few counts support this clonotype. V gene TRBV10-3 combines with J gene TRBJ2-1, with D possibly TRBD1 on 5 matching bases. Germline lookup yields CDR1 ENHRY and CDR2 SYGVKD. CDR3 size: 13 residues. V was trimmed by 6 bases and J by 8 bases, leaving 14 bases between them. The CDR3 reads CAIRPSQGDEQFF. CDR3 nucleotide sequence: TGTGCCATCAGACCTTCCCAGGGCGATGAGCAGTTCTTC.

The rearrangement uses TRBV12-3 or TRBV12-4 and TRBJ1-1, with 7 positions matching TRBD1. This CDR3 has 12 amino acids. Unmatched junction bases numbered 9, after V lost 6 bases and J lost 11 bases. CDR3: CASRSADRAAFF. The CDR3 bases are TGTGCCAGCAGATCAGCTGACAGGGCGGCTTTCTTT.

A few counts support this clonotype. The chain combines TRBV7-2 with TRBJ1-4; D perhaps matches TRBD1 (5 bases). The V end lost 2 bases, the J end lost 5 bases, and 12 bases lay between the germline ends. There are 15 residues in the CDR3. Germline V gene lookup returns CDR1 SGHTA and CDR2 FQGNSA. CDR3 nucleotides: TGTGCCAGCAGCTTAACGGGGCCGGCCAATGAAAAACTGTTTTTT. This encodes CASSLTGPANEKLFF.

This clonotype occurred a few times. CDR3 sequence: CASSLQGAPGTEAFF. For the CDR3, the DNA is TGTGCCAGCAGCTTACAGGGGGCGCCCGGCACTGAAGCTTTCTTT. This chain joins TRBV5-6 and TRBJ1-1, with 9 bases fitting TRBD1. The CDR3 totals 15 residues. The ends lost 2 bases at V and 4 bases at J; junction bases unmatched: 6. Germline values: CDR1 SGHDT, CDR2 YYEEEE.

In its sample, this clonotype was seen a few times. The CDR3 sequence is CASSLLEGVGGTQYF. The CDR3 nucleotides are TGTGCCAGCAGCTTACTCGAAGGAGTGGGTGGTACGCAGTATTTT. This chain uses TRBV7-8 with TRBJ2-3, with D hard to call. The V gene's germline CDR1 is SGHVS and CDR2 FQNEAQ. There are 15 residues in the CDR3. V was cut by 2 bases and J by 8 bases, with 17 bases left in between.

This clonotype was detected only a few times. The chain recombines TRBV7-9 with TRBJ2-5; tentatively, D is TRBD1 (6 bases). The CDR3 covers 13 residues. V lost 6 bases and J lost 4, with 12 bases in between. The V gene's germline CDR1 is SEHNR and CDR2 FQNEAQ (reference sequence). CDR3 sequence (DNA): TGTGCCAGCAGATTGGGGGCCGGAGAGACCCAGTACTTC. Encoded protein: CASRLGAGETQYF.

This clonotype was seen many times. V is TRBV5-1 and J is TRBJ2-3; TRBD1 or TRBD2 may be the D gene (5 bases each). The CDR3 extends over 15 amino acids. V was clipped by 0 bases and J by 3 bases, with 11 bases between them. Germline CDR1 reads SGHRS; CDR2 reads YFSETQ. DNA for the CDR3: TGCGCCAGCAGCTTGGTCGGGGCCCGGACAGATACGCAGTATTTT. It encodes CASSLVGARTDTQYF.

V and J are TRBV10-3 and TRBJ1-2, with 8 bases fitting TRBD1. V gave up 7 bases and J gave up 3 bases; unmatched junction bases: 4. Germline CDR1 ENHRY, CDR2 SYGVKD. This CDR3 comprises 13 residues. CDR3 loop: CAITPGQDYGYTF. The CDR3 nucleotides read TGTGCCATCACCCCGGGACAGGACTATGGCTACACCTTC.

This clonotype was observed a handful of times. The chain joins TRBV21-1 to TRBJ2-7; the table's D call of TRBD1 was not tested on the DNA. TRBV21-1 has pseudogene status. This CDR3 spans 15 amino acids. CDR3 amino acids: CASSKRDRPSYEQYF. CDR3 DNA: TGTGCCAGCAGCAAACGGGACAGGCCTTCCTACGAGCAGTACTTC.

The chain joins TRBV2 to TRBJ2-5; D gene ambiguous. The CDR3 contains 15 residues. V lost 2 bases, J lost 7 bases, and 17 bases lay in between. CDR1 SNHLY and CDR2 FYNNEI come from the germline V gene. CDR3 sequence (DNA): TGTGCCAGCAGTGAACTTCTAGGCGGCTTGGGGACCCAGTACTTC. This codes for CASSELLGGLGTQYF. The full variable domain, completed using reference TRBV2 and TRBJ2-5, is EPEVTQTPSHQVTQMGQEVILRCVPISNHLYFYWYRQILGQKVEFLVSFYNNEISEKSEIFDDQFSVERPDGSNFTLKIRSTKLEDSAMYFCASSELLGGLGTQYFGPGTRLLVL.

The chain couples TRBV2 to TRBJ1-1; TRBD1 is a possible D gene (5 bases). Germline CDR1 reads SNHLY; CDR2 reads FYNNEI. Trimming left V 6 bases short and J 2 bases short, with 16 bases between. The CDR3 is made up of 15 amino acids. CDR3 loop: CASSLDSGDNTEAFF. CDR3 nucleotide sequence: TGTGCCAGCAGCCTTGATTCCGGGGACAACACTGAAGCTTTCTTT.

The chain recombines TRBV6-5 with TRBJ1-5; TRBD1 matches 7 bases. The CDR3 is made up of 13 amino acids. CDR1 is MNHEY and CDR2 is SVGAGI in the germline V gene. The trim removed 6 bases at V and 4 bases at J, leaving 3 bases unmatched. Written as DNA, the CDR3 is TGTGCCAGCAGCACGGGACAGAATCAGCCCCAGCATTTT. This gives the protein CASSTGQNQPQHF.